The present TCR beta chain was sequenced within a study of T cells after yellow fever vaccination. Turning to the study itself: Sorting on CD3, CD45RA, CCR7 and CD95 yielded EM, EMRA, CM and Tscm memory subsets. Fractions with few cells were prepared using SMART-Seq v4 Ultra Low Input.

5'RACE template switching added a universal primer site and UMIs to TCR cDNA. TCRdb independently ran MiXCR on the 5' RACE reads; one entry per CDR3 protein. The data contain 50,000 to 75,000 distinct CDR3 sequences, approximately 5.5% of them singletons. The study's findings and limits: Just a small share of clonotypes turned up in the CD4 compartment as well as the CD8 compartment.

This clonotype was counted at least ten times. The sequence was obtained from a man younger than 35 who received the YFV17D yellow fever vaccine. The sequencing here drew on PBMCs, either bulk or a sorted T-cell subset (CD4+, CD8+, memory, or dextramer-sorted; not recorded which), taken on the day of the yellow fever booster vaccination.

The CDR3 sequence: CASSRVKSPLHF. In DNA form, the CDR3 reads TGTGCCAGTTCCCGAGTGAAATCACCCCTCCACTTT. V gene TRBV6-2 or TRBV6-3 combines with J gene TRBJ1-6; D gene uncertain. V lost 9 bases, J lost 10 bases, and 13 bases lay in between. CDR3 length: 12 amino acids. Per germline, CDR1 MNHEY and CDR2 SVGEGT.